These 2 T cell receptor beta chains were all obtained from the same sample, sequenced in a study of early T cells in non-severe SARS-CoV-2 infection. TCRdb re-derived calls from the 5' RACE reads in MiXCR, one entry per CDR3 protein. The sample has 95,000 to 150,000 distinct CDR3 sequences, 14% to 15% seen once. Sequencing was performed on whole blood. Receptors were obtained from an adult who was a healthcare worker with PCR-confirmed SARS-CoV-2 infection or an uninfected control (not recorded which).

V gene TRBV6-6 combines with J gene TRBJ2-7; D is possibly TRBD1 (5 bases). Trimming shortened V by 3 bases and J by 3 bases, and 15 bases separated the two germline ends. Germline CDR1 is MNHNY and CDR2 is SVGAGI (reference sequence). The CDR3 extends over 15 amino acids. As DNA, the CDR3 is TGTGCCAGCAGTTATGGTGTCAGGGCCAACTACGAGCAGTACTTC. As protein: CASSYGVRANYEQYF.

The chain joins TRBV18 to TRBJ2-3; maybe TRBD1 (5 bases). Germline-derived CDR1 and CDR2 are KGHSH and LQKENI. The V end was cut by 3 bases, the J end by 4 bases, with 14 bases between. There are 15 residues in the CDR3. The CDR3 sequence: CASSPPFPGPDTQYF. In DNA form, the CDR3 reads TGTGCCAGCTCACCCCCTTTTCCAGGGCCAGATACGCAGTATTTT.